The 2 T cell receptor beta chains listed next were all sequenced from one sample in a study of control samples from healthy donors and cancer patients (dated by TCRdb to the early 2020s). Receptor libraries were prepared by the immunoSEQ multiplex PCR assay. TCRdb provides this immuneACCESS table in a form limited to in-frame rearrangements. Some clones are lacking; in checked studies, under half of them reflect an unresolved V gene, and why the rest are absent is not known. This sample gives about 64,000 clones in total; 92% of them show up just once. The top ten clones comprise about 1.8% of the sample. Source material: PBMCs. The receptors derive from a man aged 40-55 years with colorectal cancer.

J is TRBJ1-3 and V is TRBV6-2 or TRBV6-3; D unresolved. The CDR3 is 13 amino acids. Germline CDR1 is MNHEY and CDR2 is SVGEGT. V lost 6 bases, J lost 7 bases, and 13 bases lay in between. CDR3 protein: CASSPAERNTIYF. CDR3 DNA: TGTGCCAGCAGCCCGGCTGAGCGGAACACCATATATTTT.

The V gene is TRBV5-5, the J gene TRBJ2-5, with no clear D. Trimming shortened V by 4 bases and J by 5 bases, and 12 bases separated the two germline ends. The CDR3 is made up of 13 amino acids. The germline V gene has CDR1 SGHKS and CDR2 YYEKEE (reference sequence). The CDR3 protein is CASSVSVQETQYF. The DNA for the CDR3 is TGTGCCAGCAGCGTGTCGGTACAGGAGACCCAGTACTTC.